This passage covers 29 T cell receptor beta chains from one sample sequenced in a study of blood T cell repertoires in COVID-19. Assay: immunoSEQ multiplex PCR; the TCRdb copy retains only in-frame clones and omits some. In the table there are around 190,000 clones, about 88% of which are singletons. Sequencing was done on a sample of peripheral blood. The receptors come from a man aged 50-59 years with COVID-19, enrolled during active disease.

The genes are TRBV2 and TRBJ1-1; TRBD1 might be the D (5 bases). The germline V gene has CDR1 SNHLY and CDR2 FYNNEI. This CDR3 contains 13 residues. V was trimmed by 3 bases and J by 5 bases, leaving 10 bases between them. The CDR3 DNA is TGTGCCAGCAGTGAGCAGGGTCCGACTGAAGCTTTCTTT. This encodes CASSEQGPTEAFF. The complete variable domain, with remaining parts taken from reference TRBV2 and TRBJ1-1, reads EPEVTQTPSHQVTQMGQEVILRCVPISNHLYFYWYRQILGQKVEFLVSFYNNEISEKSEIFDDQFSVERPDGSNFTLKIRSTKLEDSAMYFCASSEQGPTEAFFGQGTRLTVV.

The chain recombines TRBV6-1 with TRBJ2-1; perhaps TRBD1 as D (6 bases). This CDR3 contains 14 residues. Germline CDR1 is MNHNS and CDR2 is SASEGT. The germline V and J ends were trimmed by 3 bases and 6 bases, with 12 bases remaining between them. CDR3 residues: CASSDNRDINEQFF. CDR3 nucleotides: TGTGCCAGCAGTGACAACCGGGACATCAATGAGCAGTTCTTC.

The chain carries TRBV28 and TRBJ2-7; TRBD2 is a possible D gene (6 bases). Germline assignment: CDR1 MDHEN and CDR2 SYDVKM. The CDR3 is made up of 14 amino acids. V lost 7 bases, J lost 0 bases, and 13 bases lay in between. The chain's CDR3 is CASTVRRDSYEQYF. The CDR3 DNA sequence: TGTGCCAGCACAGTAAGGCGGGACTCCTACGAGCAGTACTTC.

V and J are TRBV6-4 and TRBJ1-2; a weak D match, TRBD1 (6 bases). V lost 5 bases to trimming and J lost 2 bases, with 15 bases between them. The CDR3 contains 15 residues. Germline V gene sequence: CDR1 MRHNA, CDR2 SNTAGT. The CDR3 nucleotides read TGTGCCAGCAGTTCCACCGGGACATCAAACTATGGCTACACCTTC. Residues: CASSSTGTSNYGYTF.

This chain joins TRBV11-3 and TRBJ2-7; weak D call: TRBD1 (7 bases). Looked up from germline, CDR1 is SGHNT and CDR2 is YENEEA. The CDR3 loop spans 18 amino acids. Trimming cost V 1 base and J 3 bases, with 22 bases left between them. The CDR3, as DNA: TGTGCCAGCAGCTTAGGCCCCCCGACAGGGAGGCAGTTCTACGAGCAGTACTTC. As protein: CASSLGPPTGRQFYEQYF. Together with reference TRBV11-3 and TRBJ2-7, the CDR3 gives the full variable domain: EAGVVQSPRYKIIEKKQPVAFWCNPISGHNTLYWYLQNLGQGPELLIRYENEEAVDDSQLPKDRFSAERLKGVDSTLKIQPAELGDSAVYLCASSLGPPTGRQFYEQYFGPGTRLTVT.

This chain links TRBV12-5 with TRBJ2-7, with 7 bases lining up with TRBD1. CDR1 is LGHNT and CDR2 is FRNRAP in the germline V gene. The CDR3 totals 14 residues. The V and J ends lost 6 bases and 0 bases, in that order; junction bases with no gene match: 5. CDR3 amino acids: CASGSDRSSYEQYF. The CDR3 DNA follows: TGTGCTAGTGGCTCGGACAGGAGCTCCTACGAGCAGTACTTC.

V is TRBV19 and J is TRBJ2-2, with D tentatively TRBD1 (6 bases). This CDR3 is 15 amino acids long. Germline V gives CDR1 LNHDA, CDR2 SQIVND (reference sequence). V was pared by 2 bases and J by 4 bases, with 11 bases between. This CDR3 is CASSIPGVGTGELFF. The CDR3 DNA sequence: TGTGCCAGTAGTATACCAGGGGTCGGCACCGGGGAGCTGTTTTTT.

The rearrangement links TRBV30 to TRBJ1-1; no clear D. Germline V lookup: CDR1 GTSNPN, CDR2 SVGIG (reference sequence). The CDR3 is 14 amino acids. Trimming took off 0 bases at V and 3 bases at J, with 11 bases between the two ends. The CDR3 loop is CAWSVSSSDTEAFF. The CDR3 DNA reads as TGTGCCTGGAGTGTGTCGTCGTCCGACACTGAAGCTTTCTTT.

The chain couples TRBV6-2 or TRBV6-3 to TRBJ1-2; D is unresolved. V shed 2 bases and J shed 0 bases, with 10 bases lying between them. The CDR3 loop spans 15 amino acids. Germline CDR1 reads MNHEY; CDR2 reads SVGEGT. The CDR3 DNA reads as TGTGCCAGCAGTTACCCAGACATAGCTAACTATGGCTACACCTTC. Translated: CASSYPDIANYGYTF.

This chain joins TRBV7-3 and TRBJ2-6; TRBD1 might be the D (6 bases). Germline-derived CDR1 and CDR2 are SGHTA and FQGTGA. V was pared by 3 bases and J by 0 bases, with 12 bases between. The CDR3 runs to 17 residues. CDR3 region: CASSLRTADSGANVLTF. The CDR3, as DNA: TGTGCCAGCAGCTTGCGGACAGCCGACTCTGGGGCCAACGTCCTGACTTTC.

In its sample, this clone was seen a few times. The chain combines TRBV19 with TRBJ1-2, with 7 bases aligning to TRBD1. V dropped 4 bases and J dropped 4; count of bases not matched to a gene: 3. CDR1 is LNHDA, CDR2 SQIVND, per germline (reference sequence). This CDR3 region has 13 residues. CDR3 region: CASSTRDSYGYTF. The CDR3 DNA sequence: TGTGCCAGTAGTACCCGGGACAGCTATGGCTACACCTTC.

The chain combines TRBV5-1 with TRBJ2-3; D possibly corresponds to TRBD2 (5 bases). The CDR3 runs to 16 residues. Trimming cost V 4 bases and J 3 bases, with 18 bases left between them. Per the germline V gene, CDR1 is SGHRS and CDR2 is YFSETQ. This CDR3 reads CASSNLKVAMTDTQYF. DNA of the CDR3: TGCGCCAGCAGCAACCTCAAAGTAGCGATGACAGATACGCAGTATTTT.

The V and J genes are TRBV24-1 and TRBJ2-1; TRBD1 matches 7 bases. The germline V gene encodes CDR1 KGHDR and CDR2 SFDVKD. This CDR3 is 13 amino acids long. J lost 9 bases, V lost 4 bases, and 5 bases had no gene match. CDR3 amino acids: CATSDQGGGEQFF. The CDR3 DNA is TGTGCCACCAGTGACCAAGGGGGCGGTGAGCAGTTCTTC.

V and J are TRBV4-1 and TRBJ1-1; D call uncertain. Trimming removed 1 base from V and 0 bases from J, with 15 bases in between. The CDR3 runs to 17 residues. Germline values: CDR1 MGHRA, CDR2 YSYEKL. The CDR3 is CASSQGFVSGLNTEAFF. In nucleotides, the CDR3 is TGCGCCAGCAGCCAAGGTTTTGTGTCGGGATTGAACACTGAAGCTTTCTTT.

The chain employs TRBV10-3 and TRBJ2-3; D remains unclear. In germline, CDR1 is ENHRY, CDR2 SYGVKD. V was cut by 3 bases and J by 4 bases, with 8 bases left in between. CDR3 length equals 13 residues. The CDR3 DNA sequence: TGTGCCATCAGTGACCAGGAAGCAGATACGCAGTATTTT. Amino acid sequence: CAISDQEADTQYF.

The V and J genes are TRBV3-1 (or the pseudogene TRBV3-2) and TRBJ2-1; perhaps TRBD1 as D (5 bases). From germline, CDR1 is LGHDT and CDR2 YNNKEL (reference sequence). The CDR3 sequence is 13 residues long. V shed 4 bases and J shed 9 bases, with 13 bases lying between them. CDR3 DNA sequence: TGTGCCAGCAGCCTCACAGGCCTCGGTGAGCAGTTCTTC. Its protein is CASSLTGLGEQFF.

This clone was picked up a small number of times. The junction shows a germline mismatch at one end, possibly a read error. This chain joins TRBV6-5 and TRBJ1-1, with D unresolved. The germline V gene encodes CDR1 MNHEY and CDR2 SVGAGI. The CDR3 is 12 amino acids. The CDR3 sequence: CASSHKNSEAFF. The CDR3 DNA follows: TGTGCCAGCAGCCACAAAAACAGTGAAGCTTTCTTT.

This chain uses TRBV7-9 with TRBJ2-7, with D possibly matching TRBD2 (5 bases). This CDR3 contains 12 residues. The ends were cut back, 4 bases at V and 3 bases at J, with 7 bases in the middle. Germline assignment: CDR1 SEHNR and CDR2 FQNEAQ (reference sequence). The CDR3 sequence: CASSSDFYEQYF. The CDR3 coding sequence is TGTGCCAGCAGCTCGGACTTCTACGAGCAGTACTTC. The full variable domain, its missing parts supplied by reference TRBV7-9 and TRBJ2-7, is DTGVSQNPRHKITKRGQNVTFRCDPISEHNRLYWYRQTLGQGPEFLTYFQNEAQLEKSRLLSDRFSAERPKGSFSTLEIQRTEQGDSAMYLCASSSDFYEQYFGPGTRLTVT.

The J gene is TRBJ2-3, the V gene TRBV27, with 14 bases aligning to TRBD2. The length of the CDR3 is 15 residues. CDR1 and CDR2 from the germline V gene are MNHEY and SMNVEV (reference sequence). V was pared by 6 bases and J by 6 bases, with 5 bases of the junction left unmatched. This CDR3 reads CASRWGLAGEDTQYF. CDR3 in DNA: TGTGCCAGCAGATGGGGACTAGCGGGAGAGGATACGCAGTATTTT.

This chain connects TRBV4-1 to TRBJ2-5; TRBD1 matches 8 bases. The CDR3 has 16 residues. With V trimmed by 4 bases and J by 5 bases, 12 bases remained unmatched. Germline values: CDR1 MGHRA, CDR2 YSYEKL. The CDR3 loop reads CASSPVGADRAETQYF. The CDR3 DNA reads as TGCGCCAGCAGCCCCGTGGGAGCGGACAGGGCGGAGACCCAGTACTTC.

The rearrangement links TRBV7-6 to TRBJ2-5; the D gene is possibly TRBD1 (6 bases). The CDR3 is made up of 14 amino acids. Trimming removed 2 bases from V and 2 bases from J, with 9 bases in between. CDR1 is SGHVS, CDR2 FNYEAQ, per germline. CDR3 protein: CASSLLGAQETQYF. In DNA, the CDR3 is TGTGCCAGCAGCTTATTGGGGGCTCAAGAGACCCAGTACTTC.

This clone showed up just once. At one end, the junction sequence differs from germline, possibly due to a read error. V is TRBV14 and J is TRBJ1-2, with D maybe TRBD1 (6 bases). CDR1 is SGHDN, CDR2 FVKESK, per germline. There are 15 residues in the CDR3. The CDR3 bases are TGTGCCAGCAGCCAATTCAGAACAGGGAACTCTGGCTACACCTTC. Translating gives CASSQFRTGNSGYTF.

This chain connects TRBV19 to TRBJ1-6, with D perhaps matching TRBD1 (5 bases). The CDR3 consists of 13 residues. Per the germline V gene, CDR1 is LNHDA and CDR2 is SQIVND (reference sequence). The germline V and J ends were trimmed by 7 bases and 10 bases, with 14 bases remaining between them. The CDR3 sequence is CASKASRGSPLHF. The CDR3 DNA reads as TGTGCCAGTAAGGCGTCACGGGGGTCACCCCTCCACTTT. Full variable domain (outside the CDR3, taken from reference TRBV19 and TRBJ1-6): DGGITQSPKYLFRKEGQNVTLSCEQNLNHDAMYWYRQDPGQGLRLIYYSQIVNDFQKGDIAEGYSVSREKKESFPLTVTSAQKNPTAFYLCASKASRGSPLHFGNGTRLTVT.

The chain is built from TRBV7-2 and TRBJ1-2; 9 positions agree with TRBD1. V lost 3 bases to trimming and J lost 8 bases; unmatched junction nucleotides: 13. The V gene's germline CDR1 is SGHTA and CDR2 FQGNSA. The length of the CDR3 is 16 residues. CDR3 bases: TGTGCCAGCAGCTTCGGTCTAACAGGGGGCGCGGTCGGCTACACCTTC. It encodes CASSFGLTGGAVGYTF.

This clone was seen more than once but under ten times. The rearrangement joins TRBV10-3 to TRBJ1-2, with 8 bases that match TRBD1. V shed 2 bases, J shed 3 bases, and the junction held 11 bases outside the gene matches. Germline V gene data show CDR1 as ENHRY and CDR2 as SYGVKD. The CDR3 has 17 residues. The CDR3 DNA reads TGTGCCATCAGTGAGGTGCAGGGGGCTAGCAGGGACTATGGCTACACCTTC. This sequence encodes CAISEVQGASRDYGYTF.

This clone was recorded once. DNA of the CDR3: TGTGCCAGCAGCTTGGTAGCCCCGGTACAGGGGAATGGCTACACCTTC. This gives the protein CASSLVAPVQGNGYTF. The J gene is TRBJ1-2, the V gene TRBV5-5; 7 nucleotides match TRBD1. Per the germline V gene, CDR1 is SGHKS and CDR2 is YYEKEE (reference sequence). The CDR3 consists of 16 residues. J gave up 6 bases and V 0 bases, and 11 bases lay outside the gene matches.

The V call is TRBV5-1, the J call TRBJ2-7; 11 nucleotides align to TRBD1. J was trimmed by 2 bases and V by 2 bases; bases with no gene match: 9. The CDR3 sequence is 17 residues long. Germline assignment: CDR1 SGHRS and CDR2 YFSETQ. CDR3 loop: CASSFGPGTGGTYEQYF. DNA for the CDR3: TGCGCCAGCAGCTTTGGTCCCGGGACAGGGGGAACCTACGAGCAGTACTTC.

The CDR3 sequence is CASSSTSGLTEAFF. DNA of the CDR3: TGTGCCAGCAGCTCAACTTCAGGGTTAACTGAAGCTTTCTTT. The chain joins TRBV7-3 to TRBJ1-1, with D possibly being TRBD1 (5 bases). Germline CDR1 is SGHTA and CDR2 is FQGTGA. CDR3 size: 14 residues. Between the trimmed V and J ends, which lost 4 bases and 5 bases, there was a span of 14 bases.

The V gene is TRBV11-2, the J gene TRBJ2-2, with D perhaps matching TRBD2 (6 bases). Per the germline V gene, CDR1 is SGHAT and CDR2 is FQNNGV. Trimming pared 6 bases from V and 5 bases from J, leaving 13 bases between. The CDR3 runs to 14 residues. The CDR3 sequence is CASRTPRGTGELFF. The DNA for the CDR3 is TGTGCCAGCAGGACCCCCCGGGGGACCGGGGAGCTGTTTTTT. Combining the CDR3 with reference TRBV11-2 and TRBJ2-2 gives the whole variable domain EAGVAQSPRYKIIEKRQSVAFWCNPISGHATLYWYQQILGQGPKLLIQFQNNGVVDDSQLPKDRFSAERLKGVDSTLKIQPAKLEDSAVYLCASRTPRGTGELFFGEGSRLTVL.